The sequence of this TCR beta chain was determined in a study of shared clonotypes between healthy human individuals. Study-level points and caveats: At large depth, rarefaction still showed sorted-subset sequencing to be incomplete. It was the non-shared clonotypes that had lower generation probabilities than clonotypes shared by all four donors.

Some clones are missing from TCRdb's copy, which holds only in-frame ones; the method was immunoSEQ multiplex PCR. The data show 950,000 to 1,100,000 clones, approximately 80% seen once. For this clone: Its target is not known. Additional DNA sequences in this sample encode the identical CDR3.

Donors were healthy HIV-negative adults without recent acute infections or vaccinations. CDR1 is KGHSH and CDR2 is LQKENI in the germline V gene. Trimming at V came to 4 bases and at J to 5 bases, leaving 2 bases not matched to a gene. The CDR3 is 14 amino acids. The sample taken for sequencing was memory CD4+ T cells from PBMCs. The subset: CD45RA-negative fraction. This sequence originates from a young man in good health. Some clones in this sample may be carry-over from other donors' samples. The V call is TRBV18, the J call TRBJ1-5; 10 bases agree with TRBD1. CDR3 sequence (DNA): TGTGCCAGCTCACGACAGGGGGCGGATCAGCCCCAGCATTTT. It translates to CASSRQGADQPQHF.